The 8 T cell receptor beta chains presented below share a single source sample, sequenced in a study of blood T cell repertoires in COVID-19. The data were produced by immunoSEQ multiplex PCR, yet TCRdb's version contains in-frame clones alone and is incomplete. This table has approximately 140,000 clones, around 83% appearing once. Input material: peripheral blood. These TCRs come from a man in his thirties or forties with COVID-19, enrolled during active disease.

The chain combines TRBV27 with TRBJ2-1; a weak D match, TRBD1 (6 bases). Germline-derived CDR1 and CDR2 are MNHEY and SMNVEV (reference sequence). V was pared by 5 bases and J by 3 bases, with 14 bases between. The CDR3 has 15 residues. CDR3 sequence reads: CASSLRGGDYNEQFF. The CDR3 DNA sequence: TGTGCCAGCAGTCTCCGAGGGGGTGACTACAATGAGCAGTTCTTC.

The J gene is TRBJ2-2, the V gene TRBV4-1, with D hard to call. The CDR3 runs 20 residues. Germline assignment: CDR1 MGHRA and CDR2 YSYEKL. With 4 bases removed from V and 1 base from J, the gap between germline ends came to 25 bases. This chain's CDR3 is CASSPRQVQSLLKNTGELFF. The DNA of the CDR3 is TGCGCCAGCAGCCCGCGACAAGTCCAATCCCTCCTCAAGAACACCGGGGAGCTGTTTTTT.

The chain uses TRBV10-3 and TRBJ1-1, with 8 nucleotides matching TRBD1. With V trimmed by 7 bases and J by 7 bases, 14 bases remained unmatched. CDR1 and CDR2 from the germline V gene are ENHRY and SYGVKD. The CDR3 covers 15 residues. CDR3 in amino acids: CAIKVGTGDNSEAFF. The CDR3 nucleotides are TGTGCCATCAAGGTCGGGACAGGCGATAATAGTGAAGCTTTCTTT.

V is TRBV5-4 and J is TRBJ2-7; TRBD2 matches 9 bases. The length of the CDR3 is 13 residues. CDR1 SGHNT and CDR2 YYREEE come from the germline V gene (reference sequence). V shed 4 bases, J shed 5 bases, and the junction held 4 bases outside the gene matches. CDR3 in amino acids: CASSPGTSNEQYF. Written as DNA, the CDR3 is TGTGCCAGCAGCCCGGGGACTAGCAACGAGCAGTACTTC.

V and J are TRBV2 and TRBJ1-5; D call uncertain. From germline, CDR1 is SNHLY and CDR2 FYNNEI. Trimming removed 3 bases at V and 0 bases at J, with 9 bases between. The CDR3 extends over 15 amino acids. As DNA, the CDR3 is TGTGCCAGCAGTGACCGACAATATAGCAATCAGCCCCAGCATTTT. Translation gives CASSDRQYSNQPQHF.

The V gene is TRBV5-5, the J gene TRBJ1-5; tentatively, D is TRBD1 (6 bases). Trimming took 3 bases from V and 4 from J, leaving 14 bases between them. The CDR3 totals 15 residues. CDR1 is SGHKS and CDR2 is YYEKEE in the germline V gene (reference sequence). CDR3: CASSWRTELNQPQHF. DNA for the CDR3: TGTGCCAGCAGCTGGCGGACAGAATTAAATCAGCCCCAGCATTTT. Complete variable domain (other parts from reference TRBV5-5 and TRBJ1-5): DAGVTQSPTHLIKTRGQQVTLRCSPISGHKSVSWYQQVLGQGPQFIFQYYEKEERGRGNFPDRFSARQFPNYSSELNVNALLLGDSALYLCASSWRTELNQPQHFGDGTRLSIL.

This clone has only one observation. The V call is TRBV18, the J call TRBJ1-4, with a possible D match to TRBD1 (6 bases). The CDR3 totals 17 residues. Germline V lookup: CDR1 KGHSH, CDR2 LQKENI. V was pared by 3 bases and J by 0 bases, with 14 bases between. CDR3 nucleotides: TGTGCCAGCTCACCCTTACAGGGCCGAACAACTAATGAAAAACTGTTTTTT. It translates to CASSPLQGRTTNEKLFF.

J is TRBJ1-1 and V is TRBV5-1, with 8 bases matching TRBD1. From germline, CDR1 is SGHRS and CDR2 YFSETQ. There are 15 residues in the CDR3. Trimming took 0 bases from V and 5 from J; bases not matched to a gene: 6. DNA of the CDR3: TGCGCCAGCAGCTTGGTTGACAGGGGTCGAACTGAAGCTTTCTTT. It is translated as CASSLVDRGRTEAFF.